This is a list of T cell receptor beta chains from one sample in a study of blood T cell repertoires in COVID-19. The method was immunoSEQ multiplex PCR; TCRdb's version includes in-frame clones alone and lacks a portion of them. The sample has about 180,000 clones, more than 90% seen once; the top ten hold 0.5% to 0.6%. Sequenced input: peripheral blood. Receptors were obtained from a man aged 50-60 years with acute or convalescent COVID-19. Each CDR3 is given with its conserved first and last residue. Fields, in order: CDR3 DNA, CDR3 protein, D gene, clone size, V gene, J gene. The D gene is left open where the match is weak. Clone sizes are given selectively: once, few, many, or a class where the clone is expanded.

CDR3nt: TGTGCCATCAGCGATGTTAACTATTTGGATGAACTGTTTTTT
CDR3aa: CAISDVNYLDELFF
d_gene: -
abundance: -
v_gene: TRBV10-3
j_gene: TRBJ1-4

CDR3nt: TGTGCCAGCAGCAAAGGCGTTCCAGCCGCCAAAGGAGGAGAGACCCAGTACTTC
CDR3aa: CASSKGVPAAKGGETQYF
d_gene: -
abundance: -
v_gene: TRBV21-1
j_gene: TRBJ2-5

CDR3nt: TGTGCCAGCAGCGTACAGGGGTTCAATGAGCAGTTCTTC
CDR3aa: CASSVQGFNEQFF
d_gene: TRBD1
abundance: -
v_gene: TRBV7-7
j_gene: TRBJ2-1

CDR3nt: TGCGCCAGCAGCCAAGTGCTTAAACGGGGGATCACCGGGGAGCTGTTTTTT
CDR3aa: CASSQVLKRGITGELFF
d_gene: -
abundance: -
v_gene: TRBV4-3
j_gene: TRBJ2-2

CDR3nt: TGTGCCAGCAGCCCGGCGGGGGCCGCATCGAACACTGAAGCTTTCTTT
CDR3aa: CASSPAGAASNTEAFF
d_gene: -
abundance: -
v_gene: TRBV5-4
j_gene: TRBJ1-1

CDR3nt: TGTGCCATAGGGGGGACAGGGGCGGGGGAGCAGTACTTC
CDR3aa: CAIGGTGAGEQYF
d_gene: TRBD1
abundance: -
v_gene: TRBV10-3
j_gene: TRBJ2-7

CDR3nt: TGTGCCAGCAGCTTAGATTGGGTCGACAGGCCCCAGCATTTT
CDR3aa: CASSLDWVDRPQHF
d_gene: -
abundance: -
v_gene: TRBV7-2
j_gene: TRBJ1-5

CDR3nt: TGTGCCAGCAGTTACCTTGGACTAACAGATACGCAGTATTTT
CDR3aa: CASSYLGLTDTQYF
d_gene: -
abundance: -
v_gene: TRBV6-5
j_gene: TRBJ2-3

CDR3nt: TGTGCCAGCAGCTTAGTTCGGGGCTACACCTTC
CDR3aa: CASSLVRGYTF
d_gene: -
abundance: -
v_gene: TRBV7-9
j_gene: TRBJ1-2

CDR3nt: TGTGCCAGCAGTTACTCCGGGGGGCTGATTGGCTACACCTTC
CDR3aa: CASSYSGGLIGYTF
d_gene: -
abundance: -
v_gene: TRBV6-5
j_gene: TRBJ1-2

CDR3nt: TGTGCCTGGAGTGTTCTGCTTCGGGAGAACTACGAGCAGTACTTC
CDR3aa: CAWSVLLRENYEQYF
d_gene: -
abundance: -
v_gene: TRBV30
j_gene: TRBJ2-7

CDR3nt: TGTGCCAGCAGCTTCGGCCCCGGGACAGGGCGGACCGGGGAGCTGTTTTTT
CDR3aa: CASSFGPGTGRTGELFF
d_gene: TRBD1
abundance: once
v_gene: TRBV7-9
j_gene: TRBJ2-2

CDR3nt: TGTGCCAGCAGCCCCTCCGGAGGGCCTAGCACAGATACGCAGTATTTT
CDR3aa: CASSPSGGPSTDTQYF
d_gene: -
abundance: -
v_gene: TRBV9
j_gene: TRBJ2-3

CDR3nt: TGTGCCAGCAGGAACGACAGGGGCAATGAGCAGTTCTTC
CDR3aa: CASRNDRGNEQFF
d_gene: TRBD1
abundance: -
v_gene: TRBV27
j_gene: TRBJ2-1

CDR3nt: TGTGCCAGCAGTCCCGGGACAGGGGGACGATCCGGCAATCAGCCCCAGCATTTT
CDR3aa: CASSPGTGGRSGNQPQHF
d_gene: TRBD1
abundance: -
v_gene: TRBV6-6
j_gene: TRBJ1-5

CDR3nt: TGTGCCAGCAGCGCCATCGGGTACCAAGAGACCCAGTACTTC
CDR3aa: CASSAIGYQETQYF
d_gene: -
abundance: -
v_gene: TRBV9
j_gene: TRBJ2-5

CDR3nt: TGTGCCAGCAGTTCGCAGGGGTCGCACGCTCAGCCCCAGCATTTT
CDR3aa: CASSSQGSHAQPQHF
d_gene: -
abundance: -
v_gene: TRBV28
j_gene: TRBJ1-5

CDR3nt: TGTGCCAGCAGCCATGGTCCGGGACAGAGAGATGAAAAACTGTTTTTT
CDR3aa: CASSHGPGQRDEKLFF
d_gene: TRBD1
abundance: -
v_gene: TRBV3-1/TRBV3-2
j_gene: TRBJ1-4

CDR3nt: TGCGCCAGCAGCCGGTCAAGACTAGGGAACCGGGCCCAGTACTTC
CDR3aa: CASSRSRLGNRAQYF
d_gene: -
abundance: -
v_gene: TRBV4-1
j_gene: TRBJ2-5

CDR3nt: TGTGCCAGCAGTTTCGGGGGGGCGCGCGAAAAACTGTTTTTT
CDR3aa: CASSFGGAREKLFF
d_gene: -
abundance: -
v_gene: TRBV28
j_gene: TRBJ1-4

CDR3nt: TGTGCCACCAGCAGAGGGGTGGGCGTATCTAGCACAGATACGCAGTATTTT
CDR3aa: CATSRGVGVSSTDTQYF
d_gene: -
abundance: -
v_gene: TRBV15
j_gene: TRBJ2-3

CDR3nt: TGTGCCAGCTCACCAAGTGTGACAGGGGGCGGACAGCCCCAGCATTTT
CDR3aa: CASSPSVTGGGQPQHF
d_gene: TRBD1
abundance: -
v_gene: TRBV18
j_gene: TRBJ1-5

CDR3nt: TGTGCCAGCAGCCCGGGGTACACCGGGGAGCTGTTTTTT
CDR3aa: CASSPGYTGELFF
d_gene: -
abundance: -
v_gene: TRBV7-2
j_gene: TRBJ2-2

CDR3nt: TGTGCCAGCAGCACGGGGGGGTTGAGCACAGATACGCAGTATTTT
CDR3aa: CASSTGGLSTDTQYF
d_gene: TRBD2
abundance: -
v_gene: TRBV9
j_gene: TRBJ2-3

CDR3nt: TGTGCCAGCAGCGGGAGGAACCCGGGAGAGACCCAGTACTTC
CDR3aa: CASSGRNPGETQYF
d_gene: -
abundance: -
v_gene: TRBV7-8
j_gene: TRBJ2-5

CDR3nt: TGTGCCACCAGTGACTACGGGAGTAGTCAAGAGACCCAGTACTTC
CDR3aa: CATSDYGSSQETQYF
d_gene: -
abundance: -
v_gene: TRBV24-1
j_gene: TRBJ2-5

CDR3nt: TGTGCCAGCAGGACGCCCCGGCGGCGCACTGAAGCTTTCTTT
CDR3aa: CASRTPRRRTEAFF
d_gene: -
abundance: -
v_gene: TRBV6-5
j_gene: TRBJ1-1

CDR3nt: TGTGCCAGCAGCTTGAGGGCAGGGGGCTATGGCTACACCTTC
CDR3aa: CASSLRAGGYGYTF
d_gene: TRBD1
abundance: -
v_gene: TRBV5-4
j_gene: TRBJ1-2

CDR3nt: TGCGCCAGCAGCCCCGGGGTGGCGGGCTACACAGATACGCAGTATTTT
CDR3aa: CASSPGVAGYTDTQYF
d_gene: -
abundance: -
v_gene: TRBV5-1
j_gene: TRBJ2-3

CDR3nt: TGTGCCAGCAGCTTAAACAGAGAAAACAATGAGCAGTTCTTC
CDR3aa: CASSLNRENNEQFF
d_gene: -
abundance: -
v_gene: TRBV7-2
j_gene: TRBJ2-1

CDR3nt: TGCAGCGTTGAAGTCGTTCAGGGTCCTAACTATGGCTACACCTTC
CDR3aa: CSVEVVQGPNYGYTF
d_gene: -
abundance: -
v_gene: TRBV29-1
j_gene: TRBJ1-2

CDR3nt: TGTGCCAGCAGCTTGGTAAGCTACAGGAGCATTGGTAATGAGCAGTTCTTC
CDR3aa: CASSLVSYRSIGNEQFF
d_gene: -
abundance: once
v_gene: TRBV5-6
j_gene: TRBJ2-1

CDR3nt: TGTGCCAGCAGCTTGCCGCGCGACTGGTCGAACACTGAAGCTTTCTTT
CDR3aa: CASSLPRDWSNTEAFF
d_gene: -
abundance: -
v_gene: TRBV5-6
j_gene: TRBJ1-1

CDR3nt: TGTGCCAGCAGCCAAGATCGGGGTTCTGGCTACACCTTC
CDR3aa: CASSQDRGSGYTF
d_gene: -
abundance: -
v_gene: TRBV3-1/TRBV3-2
j_gene: TRBJ1-2

CDR3nt: TGTGCCTGGAGTCCGGACAGGGACCCCTACGAGCAGTACTTC
CDR3aa: CAWSPDRDPYEQYF
d_gene: TRBD1
abundance: -
v_gene: TRBV30
j_gene: TRBJ2-7

CDR3nt: TGTGCCAGCAGCCTCGGGACAGGGGGTGAAAAACTGTTTTTT
CDR3aa: CASSLGTGGEKLFF
d_gene: TRBD1
abundance: -
v_gene: TRBV7-6
j_gene: TRBJ1-4

CDR3nt: TGTGCCAGCAGCCACAAGGACAGCCTGAACACTGAAGCTTTCTTT
CDR3aa: CASSHKDSLNTEAFF
d_gene: -
abundance: -
v_gene: TRBV7-6
j_gene: TRBJ1-1

CDR3nt: TGTGCCAGCAGCCCCTTTAGCGGGACGATCTACGAGCAGTACTTC
CDR3aa: CASSPFSGTIYEQYF
d_gene: TRBD2
abundance: -
v_gene: TRBV3-1/TRBV3-2
j_gene: TRBJ2-7

CDR3nt: TGTGCCAGCAGCCCCCGGGGACAGAGGATTGGTGAGCAGTTCTTC
CDR3aa: CASSPRGQRIGEQFF
d_gene: TRBD1
abundance: -
v_gene: TRBV5-4
j_gene: TRBJ2-1

CDR3nt: TGTGCCAGTAGTATACGACAGTATGATAGCAATCAGCCCCAGCATTTT
CDR3aa: CASSIRQYDSNQPQHF
d_gene: -
abundance: -
v_gene: TRBV19
j_gene: TRBJ1-5

CDR3nt: TGTGCCAGCAGCCAAGTCAGGGCAGAAGCTTTCTTT
CDR3aa: CASSQVRAEAFF
d_gene: -
abundance: -
v_gene: TRBV14
j_gene: TRBJ1-1

CDR3nt: TGTGCCAGCAGCCCCCCAGCAGGGACAGGGACCTACGAGCAGTACTTC
CDR3aa: CASSPPAGTGTYEQYF
d_gene: TRBD1
abundance: -
v_gene: TRBV7-9
j_gene: TRBJ2-7

CDR3nt: TGTGCCAGCAGACCCTCTATAGGGGCTGGGACAGATACGCAGTATTTT
CDR3aa: CASRPSIGAGTDTQYF
d_gene: -
abundance: -
v_gene: TRBV6-6
j_gene: TRBJ2-3

CDR3nt: TGTGCCAGCAGCCCGTATACCGGGACAGGGGGATCTAACTATGGCTACACCTTC
CDR3aa: CASSPYTGTGGSNYGYTF
d_gene: TRBD1
abundance: -
v_gene: TRBV7-8
j_gene: TRBJ1-2

CDR3nt: TGCAGCGTTCGAAGAGAGGGGGACGAGCAGTACTTC
CDR3aa: CSVRREGDEQYF
d_gene: -
abundance: -
v_gene: TRBV29-1
j_gene: TRBJ2-7

CDR3nt: TGTGCCAGCAGCTTGTCCGGTAGCTCCTATAATTCACCCCTCCACTTT
CDR3aa: CASSLSGSSYNSPLHF
d_gene: -
abundance: -
v_gene: TRBV5-6
j_gene: TRBJ1-6

CDR3nt: TGTGCCAGCAGTAGACAGGGGGGCAACACCGGGGAGCTGTTTTTT
CDR3aa: CASSRQGGNTGELFF
d_gene: TRBD1
abundance: -
v_gene: TRBV6-5
j_gene: TRBJ2-2

CDR3nt: TGTGCCAGCAGCGGTAGCGGGAACACAGATACGCAGTATTTT
CDR3aa: CASSGSGNTDTQYF
d_gene: TRBD2
abundance: -
v_gene: TRBV9
j_gene: TRBJ2-3

CDR3nt: TGTGCCAGCAGTGAGATCATCCGTCCACATGGAAACACCATATATTTT
CDR3aa: CASSEIIRPHGNTIYF
d_gene: -
abundance: -
v_gene: TRBV2
j_gene: TRBJ1-3

CDR3nt: TGCGCCAGCAAAACGGGGGGGCGGAAAGGGGCCAACGTCCTGACTTTC
CDR3aa: CASKTGGRKGANVLTF
d_gene: TRBD2
abundance: -
v_gene: TRBV5-1
j_gene: TRBJ2-6

CDR3nt: TGTGCCTGGGAACAGGGGGATACGCAGTATTTT
CDR3aa: CAWEQGDTQYF
d_gene: TRBD1
abundance: -
v_gene: TRBV30
j_gene: TRBJ2-3